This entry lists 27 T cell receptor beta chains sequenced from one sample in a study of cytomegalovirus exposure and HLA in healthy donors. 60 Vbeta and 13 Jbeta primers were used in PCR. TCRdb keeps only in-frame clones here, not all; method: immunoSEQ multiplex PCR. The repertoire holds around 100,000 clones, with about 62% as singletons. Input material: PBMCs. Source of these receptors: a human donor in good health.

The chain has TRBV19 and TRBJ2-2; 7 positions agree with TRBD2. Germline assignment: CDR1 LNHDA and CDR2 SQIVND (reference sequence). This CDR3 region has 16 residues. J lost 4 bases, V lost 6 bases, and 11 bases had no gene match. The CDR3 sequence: CASRARREPFTGELFF. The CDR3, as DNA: TGTGCCAGTAGGGCCCGGCGGGAGCCATTCACCGGGGAGCTGTTTTTT.

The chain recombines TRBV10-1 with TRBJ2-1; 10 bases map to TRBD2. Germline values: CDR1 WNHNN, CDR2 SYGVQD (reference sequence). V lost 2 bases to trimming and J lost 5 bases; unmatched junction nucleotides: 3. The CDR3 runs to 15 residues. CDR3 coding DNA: TGCGCCAGCAGTGAGAATCTAGCGGGAGACAATGAGCAGTTCTTC. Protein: CASSENLAGDNEQFF.

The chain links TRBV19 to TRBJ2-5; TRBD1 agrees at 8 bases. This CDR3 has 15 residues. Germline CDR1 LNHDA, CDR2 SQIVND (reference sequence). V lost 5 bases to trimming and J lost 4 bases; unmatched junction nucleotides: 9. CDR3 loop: CASSRTGSLGETQYF. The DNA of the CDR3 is TGTGCCAGTAGTCGGACAGGGTCCTTGGGAGAGACCCAGTACTTC.

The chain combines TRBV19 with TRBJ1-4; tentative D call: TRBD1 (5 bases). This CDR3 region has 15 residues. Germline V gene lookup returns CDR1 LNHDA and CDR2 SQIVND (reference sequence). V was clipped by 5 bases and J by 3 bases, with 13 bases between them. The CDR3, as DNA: TGTGCCAGTAGTGCCCGCCGGGACTCTAATGAAAAACTGTTTTTT. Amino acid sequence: CASSARRDSNEKLFF.

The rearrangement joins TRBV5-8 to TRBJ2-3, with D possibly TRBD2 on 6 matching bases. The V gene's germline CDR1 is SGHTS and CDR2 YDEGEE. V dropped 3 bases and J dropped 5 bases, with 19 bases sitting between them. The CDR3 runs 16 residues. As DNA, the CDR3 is TGTGCCAGCAGCTCGTTGGGGAGCGGGTATTTAGATACGCAGTATTTT. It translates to CASSSLGSGYLDTQYF.

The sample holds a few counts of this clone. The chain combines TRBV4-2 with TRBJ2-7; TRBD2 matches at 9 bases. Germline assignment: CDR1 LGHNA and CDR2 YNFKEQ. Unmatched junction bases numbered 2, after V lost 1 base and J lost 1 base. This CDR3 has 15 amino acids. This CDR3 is CASSQGLAASYEQYF. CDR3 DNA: TGTGCCAGCAGCCAAGGACTAGCGGCTTCCTACGAGCAGTACTTC.

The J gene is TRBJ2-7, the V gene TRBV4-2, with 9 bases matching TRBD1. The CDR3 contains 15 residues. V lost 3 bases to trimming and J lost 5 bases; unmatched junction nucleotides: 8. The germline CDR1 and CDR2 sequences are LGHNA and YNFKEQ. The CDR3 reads CASSQEDRGTDEQYF. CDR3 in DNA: TGTGCCAGCAGCCAGGAAGACAGGGGGACCGACGAGCAGTACTTC.

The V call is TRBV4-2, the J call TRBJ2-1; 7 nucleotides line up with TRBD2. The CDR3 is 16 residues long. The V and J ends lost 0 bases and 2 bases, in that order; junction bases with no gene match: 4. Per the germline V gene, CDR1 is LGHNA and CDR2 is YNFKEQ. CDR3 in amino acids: CASSQEGSGAYNEQFF. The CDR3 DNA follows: TGTGCCAGCAGCCAAGAAGGGAGCGGGGCCTACAATGAGCAGTTCTTC.

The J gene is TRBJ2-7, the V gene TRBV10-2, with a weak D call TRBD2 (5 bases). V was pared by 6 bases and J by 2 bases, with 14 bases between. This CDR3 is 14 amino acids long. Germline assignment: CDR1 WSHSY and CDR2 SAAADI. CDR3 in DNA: TGCGCCAGCAGGTTAAGGAGCGGAACCTACGAGCAGTACTTC. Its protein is CASRLRSGTYEQYF.

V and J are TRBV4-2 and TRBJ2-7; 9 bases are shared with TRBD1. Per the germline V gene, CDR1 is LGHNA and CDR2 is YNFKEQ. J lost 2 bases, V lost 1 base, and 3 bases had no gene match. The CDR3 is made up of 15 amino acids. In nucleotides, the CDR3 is TGTGCCAGCAGCCAAGGGGACAGGGCCCCCTACGAGCAGTACTTC. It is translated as CASSQGDRAPYEQYF.

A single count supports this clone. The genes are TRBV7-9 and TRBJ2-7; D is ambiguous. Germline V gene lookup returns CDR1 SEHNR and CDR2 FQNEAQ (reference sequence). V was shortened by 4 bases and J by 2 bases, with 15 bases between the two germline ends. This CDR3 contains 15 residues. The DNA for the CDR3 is TGTGCCAGCAGCTCAAGCATTAGCCTACCCTACGAGCAGTACTTC. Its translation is CASSSSISLPYEQYF. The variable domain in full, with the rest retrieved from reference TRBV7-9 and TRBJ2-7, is DTGVSQNPRHKITKRGQNVTFRCDPISEHNRLYWYRQTLGQGPEFLTYFQNEAQLEKSRLLSDRFSAERPKGSFSTLEIQRTEQGDSAMYLCASSSSISLPYEQYFGPGTRLTVT.

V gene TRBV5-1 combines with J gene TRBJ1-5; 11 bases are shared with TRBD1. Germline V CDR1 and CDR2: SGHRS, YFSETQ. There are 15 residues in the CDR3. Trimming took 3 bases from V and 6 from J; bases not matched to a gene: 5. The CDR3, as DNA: TGCGCCAGCAGCTGGACAGGGGGCGGCGGTCAGCCCCAGCATTTT. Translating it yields CASSWTGGGGQPQHF.

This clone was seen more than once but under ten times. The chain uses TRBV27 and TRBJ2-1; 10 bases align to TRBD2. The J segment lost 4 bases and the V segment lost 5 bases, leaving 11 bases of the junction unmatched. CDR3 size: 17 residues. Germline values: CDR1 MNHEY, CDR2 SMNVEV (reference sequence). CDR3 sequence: CASSGSPTSGTYNEQFF. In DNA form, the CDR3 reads TGTGCCAGCAGTGGCTCACCTACTAGCGGGACTTACAATGAGCAGTTCTTC.

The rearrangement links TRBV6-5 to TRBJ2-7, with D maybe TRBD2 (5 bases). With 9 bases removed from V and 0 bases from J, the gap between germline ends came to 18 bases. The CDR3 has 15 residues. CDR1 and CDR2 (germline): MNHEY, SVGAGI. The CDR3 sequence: CASTNYRRDSYEQYF. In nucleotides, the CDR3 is TGTGCCAGTACTAACTACCGACGGGACTCCTACGAGCAGTACTTC.

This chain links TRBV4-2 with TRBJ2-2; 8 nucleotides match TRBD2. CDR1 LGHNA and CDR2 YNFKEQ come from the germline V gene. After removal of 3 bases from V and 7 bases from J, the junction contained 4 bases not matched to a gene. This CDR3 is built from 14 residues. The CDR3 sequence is CASSHGLAGGELFF. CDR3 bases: TGTGCCAGCAGCCATGGACTAGCAGGCGGGGAGCTGTTTTTT.

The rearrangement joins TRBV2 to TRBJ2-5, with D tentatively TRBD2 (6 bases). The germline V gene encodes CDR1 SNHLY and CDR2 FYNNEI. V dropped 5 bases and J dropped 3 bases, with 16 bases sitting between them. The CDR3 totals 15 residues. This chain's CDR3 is CASSRAKRAEETQYF. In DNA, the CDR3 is TGTGCCAGCAGTCGAGCCAAGCGGGCAGAAGAGACCCAGTACTTC. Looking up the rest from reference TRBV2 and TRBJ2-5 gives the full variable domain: EPEVTQTPSHQVTQMGQEVILRCVPISNHLYFYWYRQILGQKVEFLVSFYNNEISEKSEIFDDQFSVERPDGSNFTLKIRSTKLEDSAMYFCASSRAKRAEETQYFGPGTRLLVL.

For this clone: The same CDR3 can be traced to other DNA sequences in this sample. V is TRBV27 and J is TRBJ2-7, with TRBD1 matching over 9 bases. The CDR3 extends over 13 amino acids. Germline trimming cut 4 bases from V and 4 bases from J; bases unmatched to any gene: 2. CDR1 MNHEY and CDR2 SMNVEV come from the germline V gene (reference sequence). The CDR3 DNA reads TGTGCCAGCAGTTCCGGGACAGGGTACGAGCAGTACTTC. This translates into CASSSGTGYEQYF.

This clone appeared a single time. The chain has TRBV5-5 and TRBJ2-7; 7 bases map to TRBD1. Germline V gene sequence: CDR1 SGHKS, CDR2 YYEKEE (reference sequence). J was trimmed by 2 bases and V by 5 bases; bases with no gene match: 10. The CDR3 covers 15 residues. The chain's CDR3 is CASRRDSRVTYEQYF. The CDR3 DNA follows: TGTGCCAGCAGGAGGGACAGTAGGGTTACCTACGAGCAGTACTTC.

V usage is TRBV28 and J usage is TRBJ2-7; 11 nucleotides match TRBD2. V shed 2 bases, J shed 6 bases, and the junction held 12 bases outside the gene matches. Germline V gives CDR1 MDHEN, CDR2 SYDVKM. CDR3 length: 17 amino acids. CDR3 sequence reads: CASSLEGASGRLCEQYF. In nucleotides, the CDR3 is TGTGCCAGCAGTTTAGAAGGGGCTAGCGGGAGGCTTTGCGAGCAGTACTTC. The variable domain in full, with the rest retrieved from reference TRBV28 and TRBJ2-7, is DVKVTQSSRYLVKRTGEKVFLECVQDMDHENMFWYRQDPGLGLRLIYFSYDVKMKEKGDIPEGYSVSREKKERFSLILESASTNQTSMYLCASSLEGASGRLCEQYFGPGTRLTVT.

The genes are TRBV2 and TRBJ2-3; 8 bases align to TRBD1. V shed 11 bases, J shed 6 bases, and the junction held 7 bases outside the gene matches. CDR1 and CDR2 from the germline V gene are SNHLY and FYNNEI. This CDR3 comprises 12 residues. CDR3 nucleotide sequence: TGTGCCGGACAGGGTATATTGGATACGCAGTATTTT. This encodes CAGQGILDTQYF.

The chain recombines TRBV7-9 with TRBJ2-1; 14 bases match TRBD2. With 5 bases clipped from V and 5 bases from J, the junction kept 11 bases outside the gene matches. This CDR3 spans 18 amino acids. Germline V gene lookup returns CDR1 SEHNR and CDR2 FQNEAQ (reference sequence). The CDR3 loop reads CASSHPPGLAGVDNEQFF. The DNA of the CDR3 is TGTGCCAGCAGCCATCCGCCGGGACTAGCGGGAGTAGACAATGAGCAGTTCTTC.

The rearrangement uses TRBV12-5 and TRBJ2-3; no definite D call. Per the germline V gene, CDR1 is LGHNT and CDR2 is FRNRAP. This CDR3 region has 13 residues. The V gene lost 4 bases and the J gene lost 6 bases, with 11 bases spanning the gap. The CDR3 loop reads CASGSAATDTQYF. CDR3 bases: TGTGCTAGTGGTTCGGCGGCTACTGATACGCAGTATTTT.

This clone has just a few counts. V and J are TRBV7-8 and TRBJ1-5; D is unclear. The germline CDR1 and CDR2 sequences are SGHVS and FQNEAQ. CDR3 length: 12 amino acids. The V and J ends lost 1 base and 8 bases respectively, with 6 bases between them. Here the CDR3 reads CASSLDKKPQHF. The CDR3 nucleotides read TGTGCCAGCAGCTTAGATAAAAAGCCCCAGCATTTT.

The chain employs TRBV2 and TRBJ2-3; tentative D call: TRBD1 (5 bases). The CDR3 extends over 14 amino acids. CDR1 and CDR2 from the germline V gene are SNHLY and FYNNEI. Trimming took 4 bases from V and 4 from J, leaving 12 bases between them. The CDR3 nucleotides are TGTGCCAGCAGTGCCGACAGCATCTCAGATACGCAGTATTTT. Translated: CASSADSISDTQYF.

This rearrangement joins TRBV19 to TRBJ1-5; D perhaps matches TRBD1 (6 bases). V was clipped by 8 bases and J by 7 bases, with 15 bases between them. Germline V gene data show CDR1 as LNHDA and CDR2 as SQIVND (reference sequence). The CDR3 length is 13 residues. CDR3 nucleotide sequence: TGTGCCAGTGCGTCAGGGGTTTACCAGCCCCAGCATTTT. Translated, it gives CASASGVYQPQHF.

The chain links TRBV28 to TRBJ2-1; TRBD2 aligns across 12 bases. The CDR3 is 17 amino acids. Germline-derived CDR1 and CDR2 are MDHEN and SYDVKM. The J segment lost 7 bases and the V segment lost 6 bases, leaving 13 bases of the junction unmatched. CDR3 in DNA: TGTGCCAGCAGGCTAGCGGGAGGGAATTTCTATCTGAATGAGCAGTTCTTC. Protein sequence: CASRLAGGNFYLNEQFF. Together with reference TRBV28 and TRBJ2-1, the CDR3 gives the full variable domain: DVKVTQSSRYLVKRTGEKVFLECVQDMDHENMFWYRQDPGLGLRLIYFSYDVKMKEKGDIPEGYSVSREKKERFSLILESASTNQTSMYLCASRLAGGNFYLNEQFFGPGTRLTVL.

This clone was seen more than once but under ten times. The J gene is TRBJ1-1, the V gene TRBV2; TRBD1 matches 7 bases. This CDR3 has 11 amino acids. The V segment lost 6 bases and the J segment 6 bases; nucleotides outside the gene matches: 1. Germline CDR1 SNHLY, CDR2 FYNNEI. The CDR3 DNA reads TGTGCCAGCAGGACAGGGTCTGAAGCTTTCTTT. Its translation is CASRTGSEAFF.